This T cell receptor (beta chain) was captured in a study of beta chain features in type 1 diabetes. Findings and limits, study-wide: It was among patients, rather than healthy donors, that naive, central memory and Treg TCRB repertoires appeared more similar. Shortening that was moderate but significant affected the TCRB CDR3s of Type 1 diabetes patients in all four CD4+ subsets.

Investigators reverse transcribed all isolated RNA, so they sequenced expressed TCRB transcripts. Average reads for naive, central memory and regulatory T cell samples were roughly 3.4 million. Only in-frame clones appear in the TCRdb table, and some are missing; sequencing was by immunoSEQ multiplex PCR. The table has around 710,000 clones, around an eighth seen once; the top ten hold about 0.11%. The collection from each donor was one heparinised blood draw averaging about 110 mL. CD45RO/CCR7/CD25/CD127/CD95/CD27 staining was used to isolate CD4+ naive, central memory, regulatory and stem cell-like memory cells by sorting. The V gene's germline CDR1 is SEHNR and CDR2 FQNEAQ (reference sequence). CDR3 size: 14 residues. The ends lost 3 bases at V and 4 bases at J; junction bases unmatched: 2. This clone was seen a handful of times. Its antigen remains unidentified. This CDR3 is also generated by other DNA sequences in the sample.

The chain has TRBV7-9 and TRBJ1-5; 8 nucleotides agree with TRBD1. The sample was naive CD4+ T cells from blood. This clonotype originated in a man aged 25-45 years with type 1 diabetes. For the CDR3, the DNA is TGTGCCAGCAGCTTCGGGGACAGGAATCAGCCCCAGCATTTT. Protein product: CASSFGDRNQPQHF.